The next 19 T cell receptor beta chains were all read from a single sample in a study of blood T cell repertoires in COVID-19. TCRdb's copy holds only in-frame clones and misses some; the assay was immunoSEQ multiplex PCR. The repertoire holds about 500,000 clones, with roughly 90% as singletons. The specimen was PBMCs or T cells enriched from blood (not recorded which). The origin of the receptors is a woman aged 18-35 years who had recovered from COVID-19.

V gene TRBV7-9 combines with J gene TRBJ1-1; D unclear. Germline V gene sequence: CDR1 SEHNR, CDR2 FQNEAQ (reference sequence). The CDR3 runs to 12 residues. Trimming removed 5 bases from V and 7 bases from J, with 11 bases in between. CDR3 nucleotide sequence: TGTGCCAGCAGCAATACAGAAGGTGAAGCTTTCTTT. This sequence encodes CASSNTEGEAFF. The whole variable domain, remainder taken from reference TRBV7-9 and TRBJ1-1, is DTGVSQNPRHKITKRGQNVTFRCDPISEHNRLYWYRQTLGQGPEFLTYFQNEAQLEKSRLLSDRFSAERPKGSFSTLEIQRTEQGDSAMYLCASSNTEGEAFFGQGTRLTVV.

CDR3 loop: CASSRGEDYEQYF. CDR3 bases: TGCGCCAGCAGCCGGGGGGAGGACTACGAGCAGTACTTC. The rearrangement uses TRBV4-1 and TRBJ2-7, with D maybe TRBD2 (6 bases). This CDR3 spans 13 amino acids. Germline V gene data show CDR1 as MGHRA and CDR2 as YSYEKL. Deletions cut 4 bases from V and 3 bases from J, with 10 bases between.

Regarding this clone: This likely comes from a read error, as the CDR3 has no conserved phenylalanine or tryptophan at its end. Because the CDR3's place on the DNA is in doubt, the DNA is left out and the CDR3 is given as listed by TCRdb. The gene calls are TRBV2 and TRBJ1-2; no DNA check was done on the table's D call, TRBD1. CDR1 and CDR2 from the germline V gene are SNHLY and FYNNEI. A total of 10 residues make up the CDR3, ends included. The CDR3 sequence: CASSPGRLWT.

In DNA, the CDR3 is TGTGCCAGCAGCTTGGAGAGCACAGATACGCAGTATTTT. It translates to CASSLESTDTQYF. V gene TRBV7-3 combines with J gene TRBJ2-3; D ambiguous. The CDR3 is made up of 13 amino acids. The germline gives CDR1 SGHTA, CDR2 FQGTGA. With 3 bases removed from V and 0 bases from J, the gap between germline ends came to 4 bases.

The genes are TRBV19 and TRBJ1-1, with TRBD1 as a possible D gene (6 bases). Trimming took 7 bases from V and 1 from J, leaving 10 bases between them. Germline V CDR1 and CDR2: LNHDA, SQIVND (reference sequence). CDR3 size: 13 residues. Here the CDR3 DNA reads TGTGCCAGTAACCCACAGGGGAACACTGAAGCTTTCTTT. Its protein product is CASNPQGNTEAFF.

The chain uses TRBV6-2 or TRBV6-3 and TRBJ1-1; TRBD1 agrees at 8 bases. The CDR3 is 16 residues long. Trimming cost V 2 bases and J 5 bases; bases outside gene matches: 10. Germline CDR1 MNHEY, CDR2 SVGEGT. The CDR3 coding sequence is TGTGCCAGCAGTTACGGAGACAGGGGCCCTAGGACTGAAGCTTTCTTT. Its protein is CASSYGDRGPRTEAFF.

This clone was counted only a few times. The same CDR3 arises from other DNA sequences in this sample as well. This chain connects TRBV5-5 to TRBJ1-1, with D possibly being TRBD1 (6 bases). CDR1 SGHKS and CDR2 YYEKEE come from the germline V gene (reference sequence). Trimming took off 4 bases at V and 5 bases at J, with 15 bases between the two ends. The CDR3 is 14 amino acids. Here the CDR3 reads CASSGQGGGTEAFF. In DNA, the CDR3 is TGTGCCAGCAGCGGTCAGGGAGGGGGAACTGAAGCTTTCTTT.

This clone was seen once. A read error may produce the germline difference seen at one junction end. V gene TRBV7-9 combines with J gene TRBJ2-1; D is possibly TRBD1 (6 bases). CDR1 and CDR2 (germline): SEHNR, FQNEAQ (reference sequence). The CDR3 has 14 residues. The chain's CDR3 is CASRSPQGYDEQFF. As DNA, the CDR3 is TGTGCCAGCAGGTCCCCACAGGGCTACGATGAGCAGTTCTTC.

V is TRBV4-2 and J is TRBJ2-3, with TRBD1 as a possible D gene (5 bases). Trimming pared 0 bases from V and 2 bases from J, leaving 9 bases between. The V gene's germline CDR1 is LGHNA and CDR2 YNFKEQ. The CDR3 runs 15 residues. DNA for the CDR3: TGTGCCAGCAGCCAAGATAGGGGCCACACAGATACGCAGTATTTT. Translation gives CASSQDRGHTDTQYF.

The chain couples TRBV15 to TRBJ1-3, with D possibly being TRBD1 (5 bases). CDR1 and CDR2 (germline): LNHNV, YYDKDF (reference sequence). This CDR3 region has 15 residues. V lost 1 base to trimming and J lost 2 bases, with 9 bases between them. The CDR3 is CATSRVGGAGNTIYF. The CDR3 bases are TGTGCCACCAGCAGAGTCGGGGGGGCTGGAAACACCATATATTTT.

This sequence joins TRBV7-8 and TRBJ2-2, with a weak D call TRBD1 (5 bases). V lost 1 base and J 0 bases, leaving 9 bases between the germline ends. The CDR3 extends over 16 amino acids. Looked up from germline, CDR1 is SGHVS and CDR2 is FQNEAQ. CDR3: CASSLDYRTNTGELFF. CDR3 coding DNA: TGTGCCAGCAGCTTAGATTACAGGACGAACACCGGGGAGCTGTTTTTT. Full variable domain (missing parts from reference TRBV7-8 and TRBJ2-2): GAGVSQSPRYKVAKRGQDVALRCDPISGHVSLFWYQQALGQGPEFLTYFQNEAQLDKSGLPSDRFFAERPEGSVSTLKIQRTQQEDSAVYLCASSLDYRTNTGELFFGEGSRLTVL.

Written as DNA, the CDR3 is TGCGCCAGCAGCTCTCTGACAGGGTTGGACTATGGCTACACCTTC. This codes for CASSSLTGLDYGYTF. The chain joins TRBV5-1 to TRBJ1-2; 7 bases align to TRBD1. V lost 3 bases to trimming and J lost 3 bases; unmatched junction nucleotides: 8. The CDR3 has 15 residues. Germline V CDR1 and CDR2: SGHRS, YFSETQ.

The J gene is TRBJ1-4, the V gene TRBV6-5; TRBD1 is a possible D gene (6 bases). Trimming shortened V by 4 bases and J by 7 bases, and 19 bases separated the two germline ends. Germline V lookup: CDR1 MNHEY, CDR2 SVGAGI. CDR3 size: 16 residues. Written as DNA, the CDR3 is TGTGCCAGCAGTTTCCGTCCAGGGGATTGGGGTGAAAAACTGTTTTTT. It yields the protein CASSFRPGDWGEKLFF.

The chain uses TRBV6-5 and TRBJ1-2, with unresolved D. Germline V gives CDR1 MNHEY, CDR2 SVGAGI. The V and J ends lost 7 bases and 2 bases respectively, with 14 bases between them. The CDR3 is 14 residues long. The CDR3 protein is CASTPTPVNYGYTF. The CDR3 coding sequence is TGTGCCAGCACCCCGACTCCTGTGAACTATGGCTACACCTTC.

V and J are TRBV7-6 and TRBJ2-7; 7 bases line up with TRBD1. Germline loops: CDR1 SGHVS, CDR2 FNYEAQ. Unmatched junction bases numbered 10, after V lost 3 bases and J lost 5 bases. The CDR3 sequence is 15 residues long. The CDR3 DNA reads as TGTGCCAGCAGCTTGACAGGGCGAGGTGGCCACGAGCAGTACTTC. Its translation is CASSLTGRGGHEQYF.

V usage is TRBV27 and J usage is TRBJ2-1; perhaps TRBD2 as D (6 bases). This CDR3 is built from 14 residues. CDR1 is MNHEY, CDR2 SMNVEV, per germline (reference sequence). Trimming took 0 bases from V and 10 from J, leaving 13 bases between them. CDR3 in amino acids: CASSLSTGESEQFF. CDR3 DNA: TGTGCCAGCAGTTTATCCACGGGGGAGTCGGAGCAGTTCTTC.

The chain links TRBV3-1 (or the pseudogene TRBV3-2) to TRBJ2-1; no clear D gene. There are 15 residues in the CDR3. Germline V lookup: CDR1 LGHDT, CDR2 YNNKEL (reference sequence). Trimming removed 0 bases from V and 4 bases from J, with 10 bases in between. The CDR3 loop reads CASSQETGLYNEQFF. Here the CDR3 DNA reads TGTGCCAGCAGCCAAGAAACGGGTCTATACAATGAGCAGTTCTTC.

The chain combines TRBV28 with TRBJ1-4, with 11 bases aligning to TRBD1. The CDR3 runs 14 residues. Germline CDR1 reads MDHEN; CDR2 reads SYDVKM. Trimming cost V 10 bases and J 7 bases; bases outside gene matches: 8. The chain's CDR3 is CATGQGAVAEKLFF. The CDR3 DNA follows: TGTGCCACCGGACAGGGGGCAGTAGCTGAAAAACTGTTTTTT.

This clone has just one count. The gene calls are TRBV7-2 and TRBJ1-5; a weak D match, TRBD1 (5 bases). CDR3 length equals 15 residues. The ends were cut back, 2 bases at V and 5 bases at J, with 13 bases in the middle. In germline, CDR1 is SGHTA, CDR2 FQGNSA. In DNA form, the CDR3 reads TGTGCCAGCAGCTTAAAGGGTGACAGTTATCAGCCCCAGCATTTT. Translation: CASSLKGDSYQPQHF.